The source of this T cell receptor (beta chain) is a study of CD8+ T cells in alopecia areata. At the level of the study: Those patients who were treated received oral tofacitinib, which was given at 5 to 10 mg twice daily for moderate-to-severe alopecia areata. Broader study findings: With patients, TCR sharing proved less clear than in mice, a difference possibly related to HLA. Scalp sample sequencing also detects resident alphabeta T cells of normal skin.

To note about this clone: Its antigen remains unidentified.

It was cDNA, reverse transcribed from extracted RNA, that served as the sequencing template. TCRdb's table, derived via immunoSEQ multiplex PCR, lists solely in-frame clones and lacks some. The sample includes roughly 150,000 clones, 58% seen only once; the top ten take roughly 6.7%. Collected material from alopecia areata patients comprised lesional scalp punch biopsies and peripheral blood. Germline V CDR1 and CDR2: SGHTA, FQGTGA. The CDR3 has 13 residues. The V gene lost 2 bases and the J gene lost 1 base, with 5 bases spanning the gap. Specimen: CD4+ T cells sorted from blood, collected at week 0. The receptor's source is a human donor with alopecia areata. The rearrangement links TRBV7-3 to TRBJ1-1, with D unresolved. The CDR3 DNA reads as TGTGCCAGCAGCTTAGGGAGGAACACTGAAGCTTTCTTT. Translation: CASSLGRNTEAFF.